This T cell receptor beta chain was sequenced during a study of OX40 agonist ivuxolimab in advanced cancers. The CDR3 sequence is 12 residues long. Trimming removed 4 bases from V and 3 bases from J, with 7 bases in between. Looked up from germline, CDR1 is SGDLS and CDR2 is YYNGEE. Measured with immunoSEQ multiplex PCR; TCRdb has only the in-frame clones, and not every one. Among 52,000 or so clones listed, roughly 87% were seen once. Material: CD4+ or CD8+ T cells sorted from blood, obtained in a trial of the OX40 agonist ivuxolimab. The receptor was isolated from an adult with an advanced solid tumor such as melanoma, head and neck, liver or kidney cancer. The chain combines TRBV9 with TRBJ2-5; D unclear. Here the CDR3 DNA reads TGTGCCAGCAGCCCAGATAAAGAGACCCAGTACTTC. Its translation is CASSPDKETQYF.